A single T cell receptor beta chain is shown here with its context. Its antigen is undetermined. Naive CD8 libraries came from approximately 20,000 to 1,000,000 sorted cells with 10%, 30% or 50% RNA. A CD8+CD4-CCR7+CD45RA+ phenotype served as the sorting definition for naive CD8 T cells. The sample originates from a study of molecular identifiers for immune sequencing clone quantification. Study-wide findings and caveats: Naive cells had under 1% of molecules in clones above 20 RNA copies, effectors over 97%. Barcode-sharing identical TCR molecules could underestimate highly expanded clone sizes.

TCRdb used MiXCR to reprocess the PCR reads, holding one entry per CDR3 protein. Of tens of thousands of distinct CDR3 sequences in the sample, roughly 19% were seen once. The sample consisted of naive CD8+ T cells from blood, with Jurkat cell RNA spiked in. Specified subset: FACS-sorted CD8+CD4-CCR7+CD45RA+ naive T cells. The sequence was obtained from a human donor in good health. Some libraries in this study had Jurkat cell RNA spiked in.

This CDR3 reads CASSPDRGGHNEQFF. DNA of the CDR3: TGTGCCAGCTCACCGGACAGGGGTGGTCACAATGAGCAGTTCTTC. The V gene is TRBV18, the J gene TRBJ2-1, with 9 bases fitting TRBD1. This CDR3 comprises 15 residues. Germline CDR1 reads KGHSH; CDR2 reads LQKENI. The ends lost 3 bases at V and 5 bases at J; junction bases unmatched: 5.